One and the same sample provided the 27 T cell receptor beta chains below, sequenced in a study of identical twins. Each CDR3 protein gets one entry after TCRdb re-called the 5' RACE reads with MiXCR. The sample includes about 550,000 distinct CDR3 sequences, approximately 20% of them seen just once. These data also featured in a second study, about yellow fever vaccine responses in identical twins.

Sequenced input: CD4+ T cells sorted from blood. All receptors derive from a woman in her late teens or twenties in good health.

This clonotype has more than one count but fewer than ten. V is TRBV28 and J is TRBJ1-1; D remains unclear. This CDR3 spans 16 amino acids. The germline gives CDR1 MDHEN, CDR2 SYDVKM. V was trimmed by 1 base and J by 1 base, leaving 13 bases between them. The CDR3 loop is CASSLSAGSPNTEAFF. As DNA, the CDR3 is TGTGCCAGCAGTTTATCTGCAGGATCCCCGAACACTGAAGCTTTCTTT. Looking up the rest from reference TRBV28 and TRBJ1-1 gives the full variable domain: DVKVTQSSRYLVKRTGEKVFLECVQDMDHENMFWYRQDPGLGLRLIYFSYDVKMKEKGDIPEGYSVSREKKERFSLILESASTNQTSMYLCASSLSAGSPNTEAFFGQGTRLTVV.

The chain carries TRBV5-6 and TRBJ2-5; 8 nucleotides agree with TRBD1. This CDR3 spans 13 amino acids. V gave up 6 bases and J gave up 5 bases; unmatched junction bases: 6. The germline CDR1 and CDR2 sequences are SGHDT and YYEEEE. In nucleotides, the CDR3 is TGTGCCAGCACGACAGGGGCGGGGGAGACCCAGTACTTC. Its protein product is CASTTGAGETQYF.

This chain links TRBV11-2 with TRBJ2-1; 7 nucleotides agree with TRBD1. The CDR3 is made up of 17 amino acids. Germline CDR1 SGHAT, CDR2 FQNNGV. The V gene end was trimmed by 4 bases and the J gene end by 2 bases; junction bases not matched to a gene: 11. The CDR3 sequence: CASSSSLDRDTYNEQFF. CDR3 nucleotide sequence: TGTGCCAGCAGCTCCTCCCTAGACAGGGATACCTACAATGAGCAGTTCTTC. Drawing the rest from reference TRBV11-2 and TRBJ2-1, the complete variable domain is EAGVAQSPRYKIIEKRQSVAFWCNPISGHATLYWYQQILGQGPKLLIQFQNNGVVDDSQLPKDRFSAERLKGVDSTLKIQPAKLEDSAVYLCASSSSLDRDTYNEQFFGPGTRLTVL.

This clonotype has only a few counts. V is TRBV12-3 or TRBV12-4 and J is TRBJ1-6; 9 bases are a match to TRBD1. This CDR3 is built from 14 residues. Unmatched junction bases numbered 4, after V lost 4 bases and J lost 9 bases. The CDR3 loop is CASSYGQGSSPLHF. The CDR3 nucleotides are TGTGCCAGCAGTTACGGACAGGGGAGTTCACCCCTCCACTTT.

This clonotype was recorded a few times. The DNA of the CDR3 is TGTGCCAGCAGCCCCGTGGGGTACCAAGAGACCCAGTACTTC. This encodes CASSPVGYQETQYF. The V and J genes are TRBV7-8 and TRBJ2-5; unclear D gene. This CDR3 comprises 14 residues. Germline V gene sequence: CDR1 SGHVS, CDR2 FQNEAQ. Trimming took 5 bases from V and 0 from J, leaving 10 bases between them. Supplemented by reference TRBV7-8 and TRBJ2-5, the full variable domain reads GAGVSQSPRYKVAKRGQDVALRCDPISGHVSLFWYQQALGQGPEFLTYFQNEAQLDKSGLPSDRFFAERPEGSVSTLKIQRTQQEDSAVYLCASSPVGYQETQYFGPGTRLLVL.

J is TRBJ1-2 and V is TRBV14; D might be TRBD1 (5 bases). The CDR3 spans 13 residues. The ends were cut back, 4 bases at V and 2 bases at J, with 8 bases in the middle. CDR1 SGHDN and CDR2 FVKESK come from the germline V gene. The DNA of the CDR3 is TGTGCCAGCAGCCGACAGCAGAACTATGGCTACACCTTC. The encoded protein is CASSRQQNYGYTF.

This clonotype has only a few counts. The gene calls are TRBV3-1 and TRBJ2-2; D is possibly TRBD1 (5 bases). The V gene lost 2 bases and the J gene lost 2 bases, with 12 bases spanning the gap. CDR3 length equals 16 residues. Per germline, CDR1 LGHDT and CDR2 YNNKEL (reference sequence). The CDR3 sequence: CASSQTRTLNTGELFF. In DNA form, the CDR3 reads TGTGCCAGCAGCCAAACAAGGACACTAAACACCGGGGAGCTGTTTTTT.

V usage is TRBV20-1 and J usage is TRBJ2-1; 9 bases align to TRBD2. This CDR3 spans 15 amino acids. CDR1 and CDR2 from the germline V gene are DFQATT and SNEGSKA (reference sequence). With 0 bases clipped from V and 6 bases from J, the junction kept 6 bases outside the gene matches. CDR3 DNA sequence: TGCAGTGCTAGAGAGACCGGGACTAGCTTCAATGAGCAGTTCTTC. Residues: CSARETGTSFNEQFF.

The chain employs TRBV10-3 and TRBJ2-7; 10 bases are a match to TRBD1. V trimming: 4 bases; J trimming: 6 bases; junction bases outside the gene matches: 6. The CDR3 contains 14 residues. Germline V lookup: CDR1 ENHRY, CDR2 SYGVKD. The CDR3 is CAISVDRGRGEQYF. DNA of the CDR3: TGTGCCATCAGTGTAGACAGGGGGCGAGGCGAGCAGTACTTC.

This chain joins TRBV10-3 and TRBJ2-3; 8 bases map to TRBD2. V dropped 8 bases and J dropped 1; count of bases not matched to a gene: 11. The CDR3 sequence is 16 residues long. Germline V gene sequence: CDR1 ENHRY, CDR2 SYGVKD. The CDR3 region has the DNA TGTGCCATCCTGCCCGGGGGGGCGGGGGGCACAGATACGCAGTATTTT. Translation: CAILPGGAGGTDTQYF.

The rearrangement uses TRBV20-1 and TRBJ2-2, with D perhaps TRBD2 (6 bases). The CDR3 runs 15 residues. V lost 7 bases and J lost 0, with 15 bases in between. Germline V gene sequence: CDR1 DFQATT, CDR2 SNEGSKA (reference sequence). CDR3 nucleotides: TGCAGTGGGGCCCGGGGCGGGGCGAACACCGGGGAGCTGTTTTTT. It specifies CSGARGGANTGELFF.

V usage is TRBV5-8 and J usage is TRBJ2-3, with TRBD1 identical over 8 bases. CDR3 length: 13 amino acids. Germline-derived CDR1 and CDR2 are SGHTS and YDEGEE. V shed 3 bases and J 6 bases; nucleotides not matched to a gene: 3. CDR3 bases: TGTGCCAGCAGCTGGCGGACAGGGGATACGCAGTATTTT. Translated, it gives CASSWRTGDTQYF.

This clonotype was seen a handful of times. The chain employs TRBV7-9 and TRBJ2-2; 9 bases fit TRBD2. The CDR3 spans 17 residues. Germline V gene data show CDR1 as SEHNR and CDR2 as FQNEAQ (reference sequence). Losses at the gene ends were 4 bases for V and 4 bases for J; bases not matched to a gene: 10. For the CDR3, the DNA is TGTGCCAGCAGCTGGCTAAGCGGGAGGATAGTCACCGGGGAGCTGTTTTTT. It codes for CASSWLSGRIVTGELFF.

V gene TRBV7-9 combines with J gene TRBJ2-3, with 7 nucleotides matching TRBD2. This CDR3 region has 15 residues. Looked up from germline, CDR1 is SEHNR and CDR2 is FQNEAQ (reference sequence). Unmatched junction bases numbered 11, after V lost 7 bases and J lost 4 bases. The CDR3 here is CASTFRGGSSDTQYF. In nucleotides, the CDR3 is TGTGCCAGCACCTTTAGGGGCGGGAGCTCAGATACGCAGTATTTT.

The chain has TRBV6-1 and TRBJ2-1; D unclear. V was pared by 1 base and J by 6 bases, with 7 bases between. Germline values: CDR1 MNHNS, CDR2 SASEGT. This CDR3 comprises 13 residues. The CDR3 loop reads CASSEGRFNEQFF. DNA of the CDR3: TGTGCCAGCAGTGAAGGACGGTTCAATGAGCAGTTCTTC.

This clonotype was seen only a few times. This sequence joins TRBV28 and TRBJ2-2; no firm D call. V shed 4 bases and J shed 5 bases, with 17 bases lying between them. This CDR3 region has 16 residues. The germline gives CDR1 MDHEN, CDR2 SYDVKM. The CDR3 is CASSSTLISVTGELFF. As DNA, the CDR3 is TGTGCCAGCAGTTCAACACTCATATCGGTAACCGGGGAGCTGTTTTTT.

This clonotype has only a few counts. CDR3 in DNA: TGTGCCAGCTCCATCGAGGGATCCTACAATGAGCAGTTCTTC. This sequence encodes CASSIEGSYNEQFF. V gene TRBV27 combines with J gene TRBJ2-1; D is perhaps TRBD2 (5 bases). V lost 8 bases, J lost 1 base, and 12 bases lay in between. CDR1 MNHEY and CDR2 SMNVEV come from the germline V gene (reference sequence). This CDR3 contains 14 residues.

V usage is TRBV19 and J usage is TRBJ2-5; 8 positions agree with TRBD1. Germline CDR1 LNHDA, CDR2 SQIVND (reference sequence). The CDR3 extends over 16 amino acids. Trimming took 3 bases from V and 3 from J; bases not matched to a gene: 9. CDR3 in amino acids: CASSMEVRQGKETQYF. The DNA for the CDR3 is TGTGCCAGTAGTATGGAGGTACGACAGGGGAAAGAGACCCAGTACTTC.

This clonotype was observed a handful of times. The CDR3 protein is CSAPGTATYEQYF. The CDR3 DNA reads TGCAGTGCCCCCGGAACAGCGACCTACGAGCAGTACTTC. The V gene is TRBV20-1, the J gene TRBJ2-7; D ambiguous. Trimming left V 6 bases short and J 2 bases short, with 14 bases between. Per the germline V gene, CDR1 is DFQATT and CDR2 is SNEGSKA (reference sequence). CDR3 size: 13 residues.

This rearrangement joins TRBV7-9 to TRBJ1-5, with unresolved D. Trimming removed 5 bases from V and 2 bases from J, with 13 bases in between. From germline, CDR1 is SEHNR and CDR2 FQNEAQ (reference sequence). The CDR3 has 15 amino acids. The CDR3 region has the DNA TGTGCCAGCAGCACGGGGAACGGGGGCAATCAGCCCCAGCATTTT. Its protein product is CASSTGNGGNQPQHF.

The chain couples TRBV12-3 or TRBV12-4 to TRBJ2-2; D is unclear. The CDR3 covers 14 residues. The V end was cut by 3 bases, the J end by 4 bases, with 9 bases between. CDR3 nucleotides: TGTGCCAGCAGTTTTCGTACAACCACCGGGGAGCTGTTTTTT. This translates into CASSFRTTTGELFF.

This clonotype was observed a handful of times. The chain combines TRBV7-9 with TRBJ2-1, with D possibly TRBD2 on 5 matching bases. The CDR3 is made up of 15 amino acids. The V gene lost 2 bases and the J gene lost 6 bases, with 14 bases spanning the gap. CDR1 and CDR2 from the germline V gene are SEHNR and FQNEAQ (reference sequence). The CDR3 nucleotides are TGTGCCAGCAGCTTACGACTAAACCCCTTCAATGAGCAGTTCTTC. This gives the protein CASSLRLNPFNEQFF.

The chain joins TRBV24-1 to TRBJ2-6, with TRBD1 identical over 8 bases. V dropped 3 bases and J dropped 4; count of bases not matched to a gene: 7. Germline CDR1 is KGHDR and CDR2 is SFDVKD. The CDR3 has 17 amino acids. CDR3 bases: TGTGCCACCAGTGATACGACAGGGGCGCGAGGGGCCAACGTCCTGACTTTC. This encodes CATSDTTGARGANVLTF.

This chain connects TRBV20-1 to TRBJ1-1; D ambiguous. Trimming took off 4 bases at V and 8 bases at J, with 20 bases between the two ends. The CDR3 runs 14 residues. CDR1 DFQATT and CDR2 SNEGSKA come from the germline V gene (reference sequence). CDR3 sequence: CSAISTKGLVEAFF. The CDR3 nucleotides read TGCAGTGCTATATCCACTAAAGGGCTCGTGGAAGCTTTCTTT.

This chain joins TRBV27 and TRBJ2-4, with D tentatively TRBD1 or TRBD2 (6 bases each). Trimming shortened V by 3 bases and J by 3 bases, and 12 bases separated the two germline ends. Germline assignment: CDR1 MNHEY and CDR2 SMNVEV (reference sequence). The CDR3 runs 15 residues. The CDR3, as DNA: TGTGCCAGCAGTTTGAAGGGGGGCGGCAAAAACATTCAGTACTTC. Translating gives CASSLKGGGKNIQYF.

This clonotype was picked up one time. The V call is TRBV14, the J call TRBJ1-4, with TRBD1 identical over 7 bases. J was trimmed by 7 bases and V by 5 bases; bases with no gene match: 10. This CDR3 is built from 15 residues. Per germline, CDR1 SGHDN and CDR2 FVKESK. The CDR3: CASSYRQGWGEKLFF. Here the CDR3 DNA reads TGTGCCAGCAGCTACAGACAGGGATGGGGTGAAAAACTGTTTTTT.

V and J are TRBV20-1 and TRBJ1-2; perhaps TRBD1 as D (5 bases). Germline CDR1 DFQATT, CDR2 SNEGSKA (reference sequence). V was cut by 6 bases and J by 4 bases, with 12 bases left in between. The CDR3 has 12 amino acids. The CDR3 here is CSATGLSYGYTF. CDR3 DNA: TGCAGTGCCACAGGACTAAGCTATGGCTACACCTTC.